The present T cell receptor (beta chain) was sequenced within a study of blood T cells in healthy people across ages. With a J-beta primer mix and a sample-barcoded 5' primer, a second PCR ran 7 to 11 cycles. One entry per CDR3 protein results from TCRdb running MiXCR on the 5' RACE reads. In the table there are about 1.5 million distinct CDR3 sequences, under 55% of which are singletons. V lost 2 bases and J lost 4; bases outside the gene matches: 10. The CDR3 spans 16 residues. The V gene's germline CDR1 is MNHNS and CDR2 SASEGT. J is TRBJ1-1 and V is TRBV6-1; 7 bases map to TRBD1. This TCR was sampled from a woman under 30 in good health. The sequencing input was blood. The DNA of the CDR3 is TGTGCCAGCAGTGAACCCGGGACAGTCGGTAGCACTGAAGCTTTCTTT. This sequence encodes CASSEPGTVGSTEAFF.